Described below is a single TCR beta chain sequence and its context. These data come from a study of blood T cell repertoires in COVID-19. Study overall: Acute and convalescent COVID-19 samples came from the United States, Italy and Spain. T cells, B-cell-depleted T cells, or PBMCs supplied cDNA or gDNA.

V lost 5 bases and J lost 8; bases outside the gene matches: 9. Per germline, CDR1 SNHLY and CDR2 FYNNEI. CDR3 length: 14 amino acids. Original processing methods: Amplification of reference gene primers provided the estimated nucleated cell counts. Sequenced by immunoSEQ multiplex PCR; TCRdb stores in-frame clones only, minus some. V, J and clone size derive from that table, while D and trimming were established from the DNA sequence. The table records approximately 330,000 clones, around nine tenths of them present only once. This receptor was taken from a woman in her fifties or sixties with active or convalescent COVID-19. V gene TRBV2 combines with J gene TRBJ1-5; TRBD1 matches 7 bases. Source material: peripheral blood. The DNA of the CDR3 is TGTGCCAGCAGTCCTCGGACAGGTGGGGAGCCCCAGCATTTT. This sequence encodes CASSPRTGGEPQHF.